The present TCR beta chain was sequenced within a study of graft-versus-host responses after intestinal transplantation (dated by TCRdb to the early 2020s). With respect to the entire study: The transplants that recipients received were multivisceral, liver-intestinal, or isolated intestinal. To identify alloreactive clones, pre-transplant mixed lymphocyte reaction products were sequenced and compared with unstimulated pre-transplant donor and recipient T cells. Every recipient was given anti-thymocyte globulin induction, followed by around three years of maintenance tacrolimus and steroids. A peak of at least 4% donor T cells among recipient peripheral blood mononuclear cells was the definition used for donor T cell macrochimerism. The cohort enrolled about two dozen intestinal transplant recipients including one retransplant, and a few patients lacking pretransplant specimens were excluded. Graft-versus-host and host-versus-graft alloreactive T cell clones were tracked in the graft, circulation and bone marrow after intestinal transplantation using bulk TCR-beta CDR3 sequencing. Rather than being sequenced by the commercial service, samples from a few later patients were sequenced in-house on an Illumina MiSeq and processed with MiXCR.

Library generation was performed with the immunoSEQ multiplex PCR assay. Adaptive Biotechnologies carried out high-throughput TCR-beta CDR3 sequencing of genomic DNA for most patients. The original pipeline was this. Adaptive's ImmunoSEQ software supplied the TCR sequencing data for around 19 patients, while MiXCR and VDJtools were used to process a few other patients. CDR3 nucleotide sequences shared by donor and recipient were removed because the origin of these sequences could not be assigned. At least 2-fold expansion over unstimulated cells and a minimum CFSE-low frequency of 0.002% (template counts) or 0.001% (read counts) were required for clones to be classified as alloreactive. A clone was considered mappable if detected in the sequenced pre-transplant spleen, lymph node, or MLR CFSE-low populations of the donor or recipient. Cumulative frequency of alloreactive clones was calculated as a percentage of all sequences weighted by copy number. This is the immuneACCESS table as TCRdb keeps it, with only in-frame sequences that have V and J called. A part of the clones is gone; compared with another copy, unresolved V genes explain less than half, and the rest is unexplained. The DNA was the basis for D and trimming; V, J and clone size are from that table. The sample records 55,000 to 70,000 clones, 91% of which are singletons. The ten largest clones take up 2.5% to 3% of the sample.

The germline V and J ends show losses of 1 base and 4 bases respectively, and no gene match explains 10 bases of the junction. The CDR3 runs 16 amino acids, cysteine and phenylalanine included. Just the 48-base CDR3 DNA is kept, in frame starting at base 1. The germline V gene yields MNHNS for CDR1 and SASEGT for CDR2. In regard to this clone: This clone's antigen is unknown. No much larger clonotype is one base removed from it; base qualities were not supplied.

Blood samples were collected up to 4 times in the first month after transplant and then at least monthly when available. Results the study describes overall, beyond this receptor: In the allografts of patients with donor T cell macrochimerism, GvH to HvG T cell clonal ratios were high. The conclusions were limited by the relatively low number and heterogeneity of the intestinal transplant patients. Early after transplant, peak levels of circulating GvH clones were associated with declines in HvG clones. GvH clones were found in recipient bone marrow, and some of the GvH clones appeared earlier in ileal mucosa or blood, which is consistent with an intestinal mucosal origin.

The sequencing used PBMCs, collected 118 days after intestinal transplantation. The sequence is built from TRBV6-1 and TRBJ2-7; 7 central nucleotides agree with TRBD2. This receptor was obtained from a human patient who received an intestinal transplant, so some T cells may come from the graft donor. The encoded CDR3 is CASSEEGGWIFYEQYF. The nucleotide sequence is TGTGCCAGCAGTGAAGAGGGAGGGTGGATCTTTTACGAGCAGTACTTC.